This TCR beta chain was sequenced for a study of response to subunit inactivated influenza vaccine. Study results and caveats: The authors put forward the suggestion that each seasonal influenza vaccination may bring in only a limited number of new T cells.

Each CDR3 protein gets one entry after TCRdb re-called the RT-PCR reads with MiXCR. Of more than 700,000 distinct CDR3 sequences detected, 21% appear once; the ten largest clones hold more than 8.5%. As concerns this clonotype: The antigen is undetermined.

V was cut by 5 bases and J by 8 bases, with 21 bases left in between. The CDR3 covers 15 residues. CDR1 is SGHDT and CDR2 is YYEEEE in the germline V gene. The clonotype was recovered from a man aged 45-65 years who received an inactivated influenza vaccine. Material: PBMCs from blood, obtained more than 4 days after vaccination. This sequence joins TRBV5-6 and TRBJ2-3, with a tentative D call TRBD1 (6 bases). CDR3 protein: CASRLGLAQGGTQYF. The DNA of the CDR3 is TGTGCCAGCAGGCTTGGGCTAGCTCAAGGGGGTACGCAGTATTTT.